The T cell receptor beta chain under discussion was sequenced for a study of blood T cell repertoires in COVID-19. Germline-derived CDR1 and CDR2 are SEHNR and FQNEAQ (reference sequence). The length of the CDR3 is 15 residues. V dropped 5 bases and J dropped 3; count of bases not matched to a gene: 4. Libraries were prepared by immunoSEQ multiplex PCR; TCRdb keeps only in-frame clonotypes and omits some of them. The sample has 180,000 or so clones; roughly 88% are singletons. Donors of Cohort 3 who recovered were those that had two negative PCRs, clearance, or symptom resolution. The specimen sequenced was PBMCs or T cells enriched from blood (not recorded which). The rearrangement joins TRBV7-9 to TRBJ1-4, with 9 positions matching TRBD1. This sequence was found in a man over 45 who had recovered from COVID-19. CDR3 amino acids: CASSQHRGPNEKLFF. CDR3 coding DNA: TGTGCCAGCAGCCAACACAGGGGGCCTAATGAAAAACTGTTTTTT.